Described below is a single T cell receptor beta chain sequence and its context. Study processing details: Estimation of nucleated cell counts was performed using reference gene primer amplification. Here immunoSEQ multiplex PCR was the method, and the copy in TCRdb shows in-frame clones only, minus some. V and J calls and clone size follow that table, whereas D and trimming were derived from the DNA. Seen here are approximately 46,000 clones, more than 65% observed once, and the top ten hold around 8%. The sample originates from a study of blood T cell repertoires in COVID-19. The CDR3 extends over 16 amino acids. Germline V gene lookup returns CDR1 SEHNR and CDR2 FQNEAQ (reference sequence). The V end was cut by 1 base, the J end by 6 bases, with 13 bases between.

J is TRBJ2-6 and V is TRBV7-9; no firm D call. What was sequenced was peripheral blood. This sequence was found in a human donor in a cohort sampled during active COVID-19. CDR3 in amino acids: CASSLGPRPEANVLTF. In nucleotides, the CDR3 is TGTGCCAGCAGCTTAGGGCCGCGGCCCGAGGCCAACGTCCTGACTTTC.